These 5 T cell receptor beta chains were sequenced from one sample in a study of cytomegalovirus exposure and HLA in healthy donors (dated by TCRdb to 2015 to 2018). Library generation was performed with the immunoSEQ multiplex PCR assay. For the multiplex PCR, a mixture combining 60 forward primers for TCR Vbeta segments and 13 reverse primers for TCR Jbeta segments was used. TCRdb obtained this table from immuneACCESS and retained in-frame rearrangements with V and J assigned. These tables miss some clones; where compared with another copy, unresolved V genes account for less than half of the shortfall, and the remainder is unexplained. The sample includes under 200,000 clones, with roughly 83% observed a single time. Clones ranked in the top ten supply 0.38% of the sample. The specimen was PBMCs. These receptors were collected from a boy between 2 and 10 years old in good health and CMV-seronegative.

The chain couples TRBV15 to TRBJ2-5; D ambiguous. This CDR3 is 14 amino acids long. Germline assignment: CDR1 LNHNV and CDR2 YYDKDF (reference sequence). Trimming pared 3 bases from V and 5 bases from J, leaving 13 bases between. The CDR3 DNA follows: TGTGCCACCAGCAGGTTTGGTATACGGGAGACCCAGTACTTC. It encodes CATSRFGIRETQYF.

The chain joins TRBV2 to TRBJ1-5, with 8 bases fitting TRBD1. CDR1 is SNHLY, CDR2 FYNNEI, per germline. This CDR3 comprises 16 residues. V dropped 4 bases and J dropped 5; count of bases not matched to a gene: 10. The CDR3 spells CASSGGQGVGDQPQHF. The CDR3 DNA reads as TGTGCCAGCAGTGGAGGACAGGGAGTGGGGGATCAGCCCCAGCATTTT.

A single count supports this clone. The chain employs TRBV7-2 and TRBJ1-1; no definite D call. Germline V gene data show CDR1 as SGHTA and CDR2 as FQGNSA. The CDR3 consists of 15 residues. V gave up 1 base and J gave up 5 bases, with 14 bases separating them. CDR3 nucleotides: TGTGCCAGCAGCTTAGGAGTTGAACAACTAACTGAAGCTTTCTTT. Its translation: CASSLGVEQLTEAFF.

This clone occurred once. In DNA form, the CDR3 reads TGTGCCAGCAGCTTAGGGACCAGGGGGGCATGGATGAACGAGCAGTACTTC. Translating it yields CASSLGTRGAWMNEQYF. The chain recombines TRBV7-8 with TRBJ2-7; possibly TRBD1 for D (7 bases). Germline CDR1 reads SGHVS; CDR2 reads FQNEAQ. The CDR3 has 17 amino acids. The V and J ends lost 1 base and 5 bases respectively, with 21 bases between them.

This clone was counted between two and nine times. The chain combines TRBV10-3 with TRBJ2-7; TRBD1 might be the D (6 bases). The V end was cut by 8 bases, the J end by 0 bases, with 14 bases between. This CDR3 region has 14 residues. CDR1 is ENHRY and CDR2 is SYGVKD in the germline V gene. DNA of the CDR3: TGTGCCATCTCCCAAGGGGGTAGCTCCTACGAGCAGTACTTC. Translating it yields CAISQGGSSYEQYF.